These 21 T cell receptor beta chains were all obtained from the same sample, sequenced in a study of T cell changes during pregnancy in multiple sclerosis. Clones were read by immunoSEQ multiplex PCR, and TCRdb kept only the in-frame ones, dropping some. This sample yields over 30,000 clones, of which 91% are seen a single time; around 2.8% belongs to the top ten. Here the sequenced sample was CD4+ T cells from peripheral blood mononuclear cells, taken in the third trimester of pregnancy. All receptors come from a female donor in good health, enrolled as a control in a pregnancy study.

The chain couples TRBV9 to TRBJ1-1, with D possibly matching TRBD1 (5 bases). The CDR3 is 15 residues long. Germline V CDR1 and CDR2: SGDLS, YYNGEE. V was shortened by 0 bases and J by 1 base, with 10 bases between the two germline ends. The DNA of the CDR3 is TGTGCCAGCAGCGTAGAGGGGCAGCCGAACACTGAAGCTTTCTTT. Its translation: CASSVEGQPNTEAFF.

The chain links TRBV4-1 to TRBJ1-1, with unresolved D. The V gene lost 1 base and the J gene lost 0 bases, with 12 bases spanning the gap. The CDR3 consists of 16 residues. Germline lookup yields CDR1 MGHRA and CDR2 YSYEKL. The CDR3 protein is CASSQGLEGMNTEAFF. CDR3 bases: TGCGCCAGCAGCCAAGGCTTGGAGGGCATGAACACTGAAGCTTTCTTT.

A single count supports this clone. This rearrangement joins TRBV19 to TRBJ1-1; TRBD1 agrees at 10 bases. The germline gives CDR1 LNHDA, CDR2 SQIVND (reference sequence). The trim removed 6 bases at V and 5 bases at J, leaving 6 bases unmatched. The CDR3 extends over 14 amino acids. CDR3 DNA sequence: TGTGCCAGTAGGACAGGGGGCGCGTCGACTGAAGCTTTCTTT. This encodes CASRTGGASTEAFF.

V gene TRBV4-2 combines with J gene TRBJ2-1; D unclear. The germline CDR1 and CDR2 sequences are LGHNA and YNFKEQ. The V gene lost 0 bases and the J gene lost 6 bases, with 12 bases spanning the gap. CDR3 length: 15 amino acids. CDR3 sequence (DNA): TGTGCCAGCAGCCAAGATCCCCGGAGCCCCAATGAGCAGTTCTTC. Encoded protein: CASSQDPRSPNEQFF.

The CDR3 DNA is TGTGCCAGCGGTGACTCGACTAGCGGGAAAGAGACCCAGTACTTC. Translating gives CASGDSTSGKETQYF. This rearrangement joins TRBV28 to TRBJ2-5, with 11 nucleotides matching TRBD2. The CDR3 has 15 residues. V lost 8 bases to trimming and J lost 3 bases; unmatched junction nucleotides: 8. Germline V gives CDR1 MDHEN, CDR2 SYDVKM. The full variable domain, in which reference TRBV28 and TRBJ2-5 provide the parts outside the CDR3, is DVKVTQSSRYLVKRTGEKVFLECVQDMDHENMFWYRQDPGLGLRLIYFSYDVKMKEKGDIPEGYSVSREKKERFSLILESASTNQTSMYLCASGDSTSGKETQYFGPGTRLLVL.

This sequence joins TRBV6-6 and TRBJ2-3; 7 nucleotides line up with TRBD2. In germline, CDR1 is MNHNY, CDR2 SVGAGI (reference sequence). The CDR3 extends over 14 amino acids. V shed 7 bases and J 0 bases; nucleotides not matched to a gene: 4. The CDR3 DNA follows: TGTGCCAGCACCTTAGCGGGTAGCACAGATACGCAGTATTTT. It translates to CASTLAGSTDTQYF.

The rearrangement links TRBV13 to TRBJ2-1; the D is unclear. The germline V and J ends were trimmed by 7 bases and 1 base, with 8 bases remaining between them. CDR1 is PRHDT, CDR2 FYEKMQ, per germline (reference sequence). The CDR3 totals 13 residues. The CDR3 protein is CASTERSYNEQFF. The CDR3 DNA reads TGTGCCAGCACCGAGCGATCCTACAATGAGCAGTTCTTC.

The J gene is TRBJ1-1, the V gene TRBV28; a possible D gene is TRBD1 (5 bases). Germline V lookup: CDR1 MDHEN, CDR2 SYDVKM. This CDR3 spans 11 amino acids. V was pared by 10 bases and J by 1 base, with 7 bases between. CDR3 sequence: CAIQGNTEAFF. The CDR3 nucleotides read TGTGCCATCCAGGGGAACACTGAAGCTTTCTTT. The variable domain in full, with the rest retrieved from reference TRBV28 and TRBJ1-1, is DVKVTQSSRYLVKRTGEKVFLECVQDMDHENMFWYRQDPGLGLRLIYFSYDVKMKEKGDIPEGYSVSREKKERFSLILESASTNQTSMYLCAIQGNTEAFFGQGTRLTVV.

The rearrangement links TRBV5-1 to TRBJ2-1; 11 nucleotides line up with TRBD2. V lost 6 bases and J lost 9; bases outside the gene matches: 14. The length of the CDR3 is 16 residues. Germline CDR1 SGHRS, CDR2 YFSETQ. The CDR3 DNA sequence: TGCGCCAGCATCCTTTCTAGCGGGGGGAGCCGGGGTGAGCAGTTCTTC. It codes for CASILSSGGSRGEQFF.

V usage is TRBV5-1 and J usage is TRBJ1-1; a possible D gene is TRBD1 (5 bases). Germline assignment: CDR1 SGHRS and CDR2 YFSETQ. The V end lost 0 bases, the J end lost 5 bases, and 14 bases lay between the germline ends. This CDR3 comprises 15 residues. The CDR3 DNA is TGCGCCAGCAGCTTGGTGGGCCAGGGAACAACTGAAGCTTTCTTT. Its protein is CASSLVGQGTTEAFF.

The rearrangement uses TRBV5-1 and TRBJ2-1, with D uncertain. Trimming pared 4 bases from V and 0 bases from J, leaving 14 bases between. CDR3 size: 16 residues. Germline V CDR1 and CDR2: SGHRS, YFSETQ. The CDR3 reads CASSPLTRSSYNEQFF. The CDR3 region has the DNA TGCGCCAGCAGCCCCCTGACTCGAAGCTCCTACAATGAGCAGTTCTTC.

This clone has just one count. V usage is TRBV2 and J usage is TRBJ1-6; 8 nucleotides match TRBD1. Germline-derived CDR1 and CDR2 are SNHLY and FYNNEI. This CDR3 spans 14 amino acids. The V gene end was trimmed by 6 bases and the J gene end by 7 bases; junction bases not matched to a gene: 5. This chain's CDR3 is CASRLTGVNSPLHF. As DNA, the CDR3 is TGTGCCAGCAGGCTGACAGGGGTAAATTCACCCCTCCACTTT.

CDR3 residues: CASSAGSGTGGTDTQYF. CDR3 nucleotides: TGTGCCAGCAGTGCGGGGTCGGGGACAGGGGGCACAGATACGCAGTATTTT. The rearrangement joins TRBV6-1 to TRBJ2-3, with TRBD1 matching over 10 bases. Germline V lookup: CDR1 MNHNS, CDR2 SASEGT. The CDR3 consists of 17 residues. V was clipped by 4 bases and J by 1 base; unmatched bases: 8.

This chain joins TRBV7-2 and TRBJ2-1, with TRBD2 matching over 15 bases. The germline CDR1 and CDR2 sequences are SGHTA and FQGNSA. The CDR3 loop spans 14 amino acids. The V segment lost 5 bases and the J segment 10 bases; nucleotides outside the gene matches: 3. The CDR3 sequence: CASSGLAGGSEQFF. In DNA, the CDR3 is TGTGCCAGCAGCGGACTAGCGGGAGGGTCCGAGCAGTTCTTC.

The chain employs TRBV7-2 and TRBJ1-3; TRBD1 matches 9 bases. CDR3 size: 18 residues. Unmatched junction bases numbered 9, after V lost 3 bases and J lost 0 bases. The germline V gene has CDR1 SGHTA and CDR2 FQGNSA. DNA for the CDR3: TGTGCCAGCAGCTTGGGGACAGGGTGGTTTTCCTCTGGAAACACCATATATTTT. This translates into CASSLGTGWFSSGNTIYF.

The rearrangement joins TRBV5-4 to TRBJ2-7, with D hard to call. Germline loops: CDR1 SGHNT, CDR2 YYREEE (reference sequence). This CDR3 is built from 16 residues. Trimming took 0 bases from V and 5 from J, leaving 18 bases between them. The CDR3, as DNA: TGTGCCAGCAGCTTGGCGTCTGGCAGCGTGGTCGACGAGCAGTACTTC. Amino acids: CASSLASGSVVDEQYF.

The chain joins TRBV5-1 to TRBJ2-1; D might be TRBD2 (6 bases). The CDR3 spans 16 residues. Germline V gene lookup returns CDR1 SGHRS and CDR2 YFSETQ. V lost 2 bases, J lost 1 base, and 13 bases lay in between. The CDR3 coding sequence is TGCGCCAGCAGCTTAATTAGTGGGAGGTCCTACAATGAGCAGTTCTTC. Amino acid sequence: CASSLISGRSYNEQFF.

In DNA, the CDR3 is TGTGCCAGCAGTACACGACTGGGCAGACAGGGGGAACAAGAGACCCAGTACTTC. Its translation: CASSTRLGRQGEQETQYF. V gene TRBV25-1 combines with J gene TRBJ2-5; 9 bases are shared with TRBD1. The CDR3 has 18 amino acids. The V and J ends lost 5 bases and 2 bases, in that order; junction bases with no gene match: 15. CDR1 and CDR2 (germline): MGHDK, SYGVNS.

The chain links TRBV4-1 to TRBJ1-3; D unclear. The CDR3 runs 16 residues. CDR1 is MGHRA, CDR2 YSYEKL, per germline. The V and J ends lost 4 bases and 4 bases respectively, with 17 bases between them. CDR3 bases: TGCGCCAGCAGCCGGACGGACCCGGGATCCGGAAACACCATATATTTT. Translating it yields CASSRTDPGSGNTIYF.

The rearrangement links TRBV5-1 to TRBJ2-5; unclear D gene. The length of the CDR3 is 14 residues. Deletions cut 6 bases from V and 2 bases from J, with 14 bases between. The V gene's germline CDR1 is SGHRS and CDR2 YFSETQ. The CDR3 loop is CASKLSADQETQYF. The CDR3 region has the DNA TGCGCCAGCAAACTTTCGGCGGATCAAGAGACCCAGTACTTC.

The gene calls are TRBV5-1 and TRBJ2-4; TRBD2 aligns across 7 bases. CDR1 is SGHRS and CDR2 is YFSETQ in the germline V gene. J was trimmed by 8 bases and V by 0 bases; bases with no gene match: 14. This CDR3 is built from 17 residues. The CDR3 coding sequence is TGCGCCAGCAGCTTGGGGGTTACCTTAGGGGCGGGAGACATTCAGTACTTC. Encoded protein: CASSLGVTLGAGDIQYF.